Here is one T cell receptor beta chain with its context. There are 9 residues in the CDR3. Trimming cost V 9 bases and J 4 bases, with 3 bases left between them. Germline V gene lookup returns CDR1 LNHDA and CDR2 SQIVND (reference sequence). This entry comes from a study of blood T cell repertoires in COVID-19. The assay was immunoSEQ multiplex PCR, and TCRdb's table has in-frame clones only and misses some. The table includes about 200,000 clones, 89% detected once. This chain connects TRBV19 to TRBJ1-2; no firm D call. Sequencing was performed on PBMCs or T cells enriched from blood (not recorded which). This TCR came from a young woman who had recovered from COVID-19. The CDR3 loop is CARRYGYTF. DNA of the CDR3: TGTGCCAGGCGCTATGGCTACACCTTC.